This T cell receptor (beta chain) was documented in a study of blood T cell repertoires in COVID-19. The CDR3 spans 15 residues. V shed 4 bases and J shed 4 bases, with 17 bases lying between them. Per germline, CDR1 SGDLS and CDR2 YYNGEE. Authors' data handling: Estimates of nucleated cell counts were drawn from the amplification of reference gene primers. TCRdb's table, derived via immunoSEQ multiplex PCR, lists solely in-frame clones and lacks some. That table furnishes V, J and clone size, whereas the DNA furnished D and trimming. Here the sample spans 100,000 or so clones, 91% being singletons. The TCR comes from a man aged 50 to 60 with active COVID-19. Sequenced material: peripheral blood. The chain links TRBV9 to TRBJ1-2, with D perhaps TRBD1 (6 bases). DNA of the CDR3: TGTGCCAGCAGCCCGAGGGACACCCTTGGCTATGGCTACACCTTC. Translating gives CASSPRDTLGYGYTF.